This TCR beta chain is from a study of blood T cell repertoires in COVID-19. Across the whole study: Samples representing acute and convalescent COVID-19 were sourced from the United States, Italy and Spain. In each case, the material was cDNA or gDNA derived from T cells, B-cell-depleted T cells, or PBMCs.

Sequenced by immunoSEQ multiplex PCR; TCRdb stores in-frame clones only, minus some. The data show some 130,000 clones, 65% to 85% seen once. Germline V lookup: CDR1 SGHKS, CDR2 YYEKEE (reference sequence). The CDR3 runs 14 residues. Trimming took 2 bases from V and 7 from J; bases not matched to a gene: 6. The table lists this clone with a few counts. The chain couples TRBV5-5 to TRBJ2-1; 7 bases match TRBD1. This TCR came from a man between 65 and 85 years old with acute or convalescent COVID-19. The specimen sequenced was peripheral blood. The CDR3 DNA follows: TGTGCCAGCAGCTTACGGGACAGTGGGAATGAGCAGTTCTTC. Translation: CASSLRDSGNEQFF.